These 28 T cell receptor beta chains share one sample of origin, sequenced in a study of beta chain features in type 1 diabetes. General observations from the study: The study found moderately but significantly shorter TCRB CDR3s in all four CD4+ subsets of Type 1 diabetes patients.

cDNA synthesis used the whole RNA isolate, giving expressed TCRB sequences. Sequencing used immunoSEQ multiplex PCR; TCRdb keeps in-frame clones, though not all of them. This sample has around 140,000 clones, with about 13% found just once. These receptors lack a known antigen. The sample taken for sequencing was central memory CD4+ T cells from blood. The receptors here all came from a man between 18 and 35 years old with type 1 diabetes.

The gene calls are TRBV11-2 and TRBJ1-4; weak D call: TRBD1 (5 bases). V was pared by 0 bases and J by 7 bases, with 15 bases between. The CDR3 has 16 residues. Germline assignment: CDR1 SGHAT and CDR2 FQNNGV. Written as DNA, the CDR3 is TGTGCCAGCAGCTTAGATTTGCCAGGGTTGGGTGAAAAACTGTTTTTT. Amino acids: CASSLDLPGLGEKLFF.

The chain employs TRBV5-6 and TRBJ2-1, with 8 bases fitting TRBD2. From germline, CDR1 is SGHDT and CDR2 YYEEEE. The CDR3 is made up of 17 amino acids. The V and J ends lost 1 base and 8 bases, in that order; junction bases with no gene match: 14. CDR3 protein: CASSLFAGGAIVDEQFF. The CDR3, as DNA: TGTGCCAGCAGCTTGTTCGCGGGGGGCGCCATCGTAGATGAGCAGTTCTTC.

A few counts support this clone. This rearrangement joins TRBV5-4 to TRBJ1-2; D is uncertain. V was pared by 4 bases and J by 7 bases, with 20 bases between. The CDR3 length is 15 residues. The germline V gene has CDR1 SGHNT and CDR2 YYREEE (reference sequence). CDR3 DNA: TGTGCCAGCAGCCCGCTGGGAGCCGTCGACGGTGGCTACACCTTC. This gives the protein CASSPLGAVDGGYTF.

The chain uses TRBV2 and TRBJ2-1; 12 bases agree with TRBD2. The trim removed 5 bases at V and 9 bases at J, leaving 14 bases unmatched. CDR3 length: 17 residues. Germline CDR1 is SNHLY and CDR2 is FYNNEI. CDR3 sequence (DNA): TGTGCCAGCAGTCAGGAGGTCCTAGCGGGGGGGCCGGGTGAGCAGTTCTTC. Residues: CASSQEVLAGGPGEQFF.

The J gene is TRBJ1-2, the V gene TRBV27, with 8 bases fitting TRBD1. The CDR3 spans 13 residues. Germline trimming cut 5 bases from V and 4 bases from J; bases unmatched to any gene: 3. Germline loops: CDR1 MNHEY, CDR2 SMNVEV (reference sequence). CDR3 sequence: CASSEGTGYGYTF. The CDR3 DNA sequence: TGTGCCAGCAGTGAAGGGACAGGCTATGGCTACACCTTC.

The table lists this clone with a few counts. A read error may account for a junction end that differs from germline. The rearrangement links TRBV25-1 to TRBJ2-7; D perhaps matches TRBD1 (5 bases). Germline CDR1 MGHDK, CDR2 SYGVNS. This CDR3 has 12 amino acids. The CDR3 reads CASSEERGKLVF. The CDR3 nucleotides are TGTGCCAGCAGTGAAGAAAGGGGAAAACTGGTCTTC.

This clone was seen a few times. The V gene is TRBV4-1, the J gene TRBJ2-3; D is perhaps TRBD2 (6 bases). The CDR3 consists of 15 residues. The germline V and J ends were trimmed by 3 bases and 0 bases, with 10 bases remaining between them. Germline lookup yields CDR1 MGHRA and CDR2 YSYEKL. CDR3 coding DNA: TGCGCCAGCAGCCATTCGGGGACTAGCACAGATACGCAGTATTTT. Its protein product is CASSHSGTSTDTQYF.

The V and J genes are TRBV7-2 and TRBJ1-4, with TRBD1 matching 9 bases. Germline V gives CDR1 SGHTA, CDR2 FQGNSA. V shed 1 base, J shed 7 bases, and the junction held 7 bases outside the gene matches. This CDR3 has 16 amino acids. CDR3 sequence (DNA): TGTGCCAGCAGCTTAGGCCACAGGGGGCCGGGTGAAAAACTGTTTTTT. It yields the protein CASSLGHRGPGEKLFF. The entire variable domain, with the rest obtained from reference TRBV7-2 and TRBJ1-4, is as follows: GAGVSQSPSNKVTEKGKDVELRCDPISGHTALYWYRQSLGQGLEFLIYFQGNSAPDKSGLPSDRFSAERTGGSVSTLTIQRTQQEDSAVYLCASSLGHRGPGEKLFFGSGTQLSVL.

This clone was detected a few times. The chain recombines TRBV14 with TRBJ1-4; D unclear. Germline CDR1 is SGHDN and CDR2 is FVKESK. The CDR3 totals 16 residues. V dropped 1 base and J dropped 8 bases, with 17 bases sitting between them. This chain's CDR3 is CASSQGRPGSDEKLFF. The CDR3, as DNA: TGTGCCAGCAGCCAAGGCCGGCCAGGTTCGGACGAAAAACTGTTTTTT.

This clone was observed a few times. This CDR3 is also generated by other DNA sequences in the sample. The chain recombines TRBV25-1 with TRBJ2-7; the match to TRBD1 covers 8 bases. V dropped 4 bases and J dropped 0; count of bases not matched to a gene: 8. The CDR3 totals 16 residues. Germline CDR1 and CDR2: MGHDK and SYGVNS. CDR3 residues: CASSGGDRSHSYEQYF. The DNA for the CDR3 is TGTGCCAGCAGTGGGGGGGACAGGTCCCACTCCTACGAGCAGTACTTC.

The chain joins TRBV15 to TRBJ2-3; D remains unclear. V lost 1 base and J 3 bases, leaving 8 bases between the germline ends. From germline, CDR1 is LNHNV and CDR2 YYDKDF (reference sequence). The CDR3 is 14 amino acids. The chain's CDR3 is CATSRGVGTDTQYF. The CDR3, as DNA: TGTGCCACCAGCAGAGGAGTCGGGACAGATACGCAGTATTTT.

The sample holds a few counts of this clone. The chain carries TRBV12-5 and TRBJ2-1, with TRBD2 matching 9 bases. J lost 10 bases, V lost 5 bases, and 12 bases had no gene match. This CDR3 region has 15 residues. CDR1 and CDR2 from the germline V gene are LGHNT and FRNRAP. The DNA of the CDR3 is TGTGCTAGTGGTCCCGGTTTAGCGGGGGTGGACGAGCAGTTCTTC. The encoded protein is CASGPGLAGVDEQFF.

This chain joins TRBV27 and TRBJ1-2; possibly TRBD1 for D (5 bases). The CDR3 has 15 amino acids. CDR1 is MNHEY and CDR2 is SMNVEV in the germline V gene (reference sequence). With 5 bases removed from V and 1 base from J, the gap between germline ends came to 14 bases. The DNA for the CDR3 is TGTGCCAGCAGTGCAAATACAGGAATTAACTATGGCTACACCTTC. Protein sequence: CASSANTGINYGYTF.

CDR3 nucleotide sequence: TGCAGCGTTGAAGACGCAGGGCGTGTTATGAACACTGAAGCTTTCTTT. This codes for CSVEDAGRVMNTEAFF. The chain uses TRBV29-1 and TRBJ1-1, with D perhaps matching TRBD1 (5 bases). This CDR3 contains 16 residues. Germline CDR1 reads SQVTM; CDR2 reads ANQGSEA. The ends were cut back, 0 bases at V and 0 bases at J, with 14 bases in the middle.

The V call is TRBV19, the J call TRBJ2-1; possible D gene TRBD1, 6 bases. Trimming pared 0 bases from V and 5 bases from J, leaving 17 bases between. The CDR3 runs to 17 residues. Per the germline V gene, CDR1 is LNHDA and CDR2 is SQIVND (reference sequence). The CDR3 is CASSIDLFRTANNEQFF. In nucleotides, the CDR3 is TGTGCCAGTAGTATAGATTTGTTTCGGACAGCTAACAATGAGCAGTTCTTC.

This clone was seen only a few times. The J gene is TRBJ2-3, the V gene TRBV7-3; D call uncertain. Trimming removed 3 bases from V and 5 bases from J, with 9 bases in between. This CDR3 region has 13 residues. Germline V CDR1 and CDR2: SGHTA, FQGTGA. Here the CDR3 DNA reads TGTGCCAGCAGCTTCGGTGTAGGAGATACGCAGTATTTT. It translates to CASSFGVGDTQYF. The full variable domain, rest sourced from reference TRBV7-3 and TRBJ2-3, is GAGVSQTPSNKVTEKGKYVELRCDPISGHTALYWYRQSLGQGPEFLIYFQGTGAADDSGLPNDRFFAVRPEGSVSTLKIQRTERGDSAVYLCASSFGVGDTQYFGPGTRLTVL.

The rearrangement uses TRBV18 and TRBJ1-6; maybe TRBD1 (5 bases). V lost 0 bases, J lost 0 bases, and 15 bases lay in between. The germline gives CDR1 KGHSH, CDR2 LQKENI. The CDR3 runs 19 residues. The CDR3 sequence is CASSPPPTALSSYNSPLHF. The CDR3 DNA reads TGTGCCAGCTCACCACCTCCGACAGCCCTGAGCTCCTATAATTCACCCCTCCACTTT.

The V and J genes are TRBV30 and TRBJ1-1; weak D call: TRBD1 (6 bases). The CDR3 has 13 amino acids. Germline loops: CDR1 GTSNPN, CDR2 SVGIG (reference sequence). V gave up 4 bases and J gave up 10 bases, with 19 bases separating them. The CDR3: CAWNRQDLGVAFF. Written as DNA, the CDR3 is TGTGCCTGGAATCGACAGGATTTAGGGGTAGCTTTCTTT.

V is TRBV13 and J is TRBJ2-4; D unresolved. The germline V and J ends were trimmed by 5 bases and 3 bases, with 14 bases remaining between them. CDR3 length equals 15 residues. CDR1 and CDR2 (germline): PRHDT, FYEKMQ (reference sequence). The CDR3 region is CASSEPTRGKNIQYF. Written as DNA, the CDR3 is TGTGCCAGCAGCGAGCCCACGAGAGGCAAAAACATTCAGTACTTC.

This clone was recorded a few times. The chain employs TRBV28 and TRBJ2-7, with 7 bases lining up with TRBD1. The germline CDR1 and CDR2 sequences are MDHEN and SYDVKM. V was pared by 7 bases and J by 1 base, with 7 bases of the junction left unmatched. The CDR3 runs to 14 residues. In nucleotides, the CDR3 is TGTGCCAGCATAGACAGGGCGTCATCCTACGAGCAGTACTTC. It is translated as CASIDRASSYEQYF.

This clone was observed a few times. This chain connects TRBV9 to TRBJ2-7; 10 bases are shared with TRBD1. With V trimmed by 1 base and J by 1 base, 2 bases remained unmatched. The CDR3 loop spans 15 amino acids. Germline CDR1 SGDLS, CDR2 YYNGEE. CDR3 DNA: TGTGCCAGCAGCGTACGGACAGGGGGATCCTACGAGCAGTACTTC. This codes for CASSVRTGGSYEQYF.

This clone was recorded a few times. The rearrangement joins TRBV18 to TRBJ1-5; D is unclear. Germline V lookup: CDR1 KGHSH, CDR2 LQKENI. This CDR3 region has 14 residues. V lost 2 bases and J lost 4, with 9 bases in between. The CDR3 DNA sequence: TGTGCCAGCTCACCAAGTCGGGAAAATCAGCCCCAGCATTTT. Its translation: CASSPSRENQPQHF.

This sequence joins TRBV25-1 and TRBJ2-5; 8 bases are shared with TRBD1. The length of the CDR3 is 14 residues. CDR1 is MGHDK, CDR2 SYGVNS, per germline. The V gene end was trimmed by 3 bases and the J gene end by 2 bases; junction bases not matched to a gene: 2. In nucleotides, the CDR3 is TGTGCCAGCAGTGACGGACAGGGTCAAGAGACCCAGTACTTC. Its translation: CASSDGQGQETQYF.

This clone was found a few times. The V and J genes are TRBV6-6 and TRBJ1-5; D is unresolved. The CDR3 extends over 13 amino acids. V was shortened by 1 base and J by 6 bases, with 7 bases between the two germline ends. Germline lookup yields CDR1 MNHNY and CDR2 SVGAGI (reference sequence). CDR3 residues: CASSYLAGQPQHF. The DNA of the CDR3 is TGTGCCAGCAGTTACTTGGCGGGTCAGCCCCAGCATTTT.

This clone was counted only a few times. The chain joins TRBV18 to TRBJ1-2, with 8 bases matching TRBD1. Trimming at V came to 3 bases and at J to 10 bases, leaving 7 bases not matched to a gene. Germline V CDR1 and CDR2: KGHSH, LQKENI. The CDR3 length is 13 residues. The DNA of the CDR3 is TGTGCCAGCTCACCGGACAGGGATTTTGACTACACCTTC. It yields the protein CASSPDRDFDYTF.

This clone turned up a few times. This chain joins TRBV9 and TRBJ2-2; 7 positions agree with TRBD1. Germline loops: CDR1 SGDLS, CDR2 YYNGEE. This CDR3 contains 15 residues. V was clipped by 4 bases and J by 2 bases; unmatched bases: 5. In DNA form, the CDR3 reads TGTGCCAGCAGCCCGACAGGGTATAACACCGGGGAGCTGTTTTTT. Translated, it gives CASSPTGYNTGELFF.

Here the CDR3 DNA reads TGTGCCAGCTCACCATCCCTAGCGGGGGGGCCAGATACGCAGTATTTT. It translates to CASSPSLAGGPDTQYF. This rearrangement joins TRBV18 to TRBJ2-3, with 12 nucleotides matching TRBD2. The J segment lost 4 bases and the V segment lost 2 bases, leaving 4 bases of the junction unmatched. Germline assignment: CDR1 KGHSH and CDR2 LQKENI. The CDR3 totals 16 residues.

The V gene is TRBV28, the J gene TRBJ2-5; a possible D gene is TRBD1 (6 bases). This CDR3 contains 14 residues. V shed 6 bases and J shed 2 bases, with 13 bases lying between them. Germline CDR1 MDHEN, CDR2 SYDVKM. CDR3 sequence: CASSATGPQETQYF. CDR3 coding DNA: TGTGCCAGCAGCGCTACAGGGCCTCAAGAGACCCAGTACTTC.